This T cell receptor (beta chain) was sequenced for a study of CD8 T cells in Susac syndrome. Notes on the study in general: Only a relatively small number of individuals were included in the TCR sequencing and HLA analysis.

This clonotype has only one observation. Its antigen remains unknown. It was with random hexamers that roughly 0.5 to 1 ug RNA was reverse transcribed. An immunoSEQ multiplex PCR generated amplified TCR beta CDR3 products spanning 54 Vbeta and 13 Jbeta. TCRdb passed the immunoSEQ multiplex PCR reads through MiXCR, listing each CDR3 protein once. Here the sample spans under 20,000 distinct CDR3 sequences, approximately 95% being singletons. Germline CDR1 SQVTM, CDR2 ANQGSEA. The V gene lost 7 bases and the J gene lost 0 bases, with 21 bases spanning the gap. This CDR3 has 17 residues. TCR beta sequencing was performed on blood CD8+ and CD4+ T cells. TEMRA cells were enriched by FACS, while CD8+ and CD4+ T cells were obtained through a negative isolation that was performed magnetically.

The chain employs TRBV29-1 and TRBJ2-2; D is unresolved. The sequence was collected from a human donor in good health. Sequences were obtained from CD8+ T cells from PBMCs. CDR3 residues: CSASEFGDTTNTGELFF. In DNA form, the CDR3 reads TGCAGCGCCTCCGAGTTCGGAGACACCACGAACACCGGGGAGCTGTTTTTT.